A selection of T cell receptor beta chains follows, all from one sample in a study of cytomegalovirus exposure and HLA in healthy donors. Method: immunoSEQ multiplex PCR; TCRdb's copy keeps in-frame clones and lacks some. The repertoire holds 150,000 to 160,000 clones, less than 80% seen once, with approximately 2.1% in the top ten. The sample consisted of PBMCs. The source of these receptors is a man aged 25 to 40 in good health and CMV-seronegative. The CDR3 runs from the conserved cysteine through the conserved F or W. The D gene is left open where the match is weak. Where a row states a size, it is once, few, many or the class of an expanded clone; other rows omit it.

J: TRBJ1-4; size: .; D: TRBD1; V: TRBV5-6; DNA: TGTGCCAGCAGCTTCCGGAATACCCAGGGGGCGCGAGTTGAAAAACTGTTTTTT; CDR3: CASSFRNTQGARVEKLFF
J: TRBJ2-7; size: .; D: TRBD2; V: TRBV28; DNA: TGTGCCATCAAATTGAGTAGTAGCGGGGGACTCCACTTC; CDR3: CAIKLSSSGGLHF
J: TRBJ1-3; size: .; D: .; V: TRBV7-3; DNA: TGTGCCAGCAGCTTAAGCGCTGCTTCTGGAAACACCATATATTTT; CDR3: CASSLSAASGNTIYF
J: TRBJ2-3; size: .; D: .; V: TRBV20-1; DNA: TGCAGTGCTGAGATGATAGATACGCAGTATTTT; CDR3: CSAEMIDTQYF
J: TRBJ1-6; size: .; D: .; V: TRBV7-2; DNA: TGTGCCAGCAGCTTAGCTTCGACAGACGTGAATTCACCCCTCCACTTT; CDR3: CASSLASTDVNSPLHF
J: TRBJ2-7; size: .; D: .; V: TRBV7-9; DNA: TGTGCCAGCAGCTTCGGGAATACCTACGAGCAGTACTTC; CDR3: CASSFGNTYEQYF
J: TRBJ2-7; size: .; D: .; V: TRBV27; DNA: TGTGCCAGCGAACCCCGGCAGGGAGGTCCCTACGAGCAGTACTTC; CDR3: CASEPRQGGPYEQYF
J: TRBJ1-6; size: once; D: .; V: TRBV9; DNA: TGTGCCAGCAGCCCACAGGCAGGTGATTCACCCCTCCACTTT; CDR3: CASSPQAGDSPLHF
J: TRBJ1-2; size: once; D: TRBD1; V: TRBV5-5; DNA: TGTGCCAGCAGCTTGGGGACAGGGTCATTAGCTAACTATGGCTACACCTTC; CDR3: CASSLGTGSLANYGYTF
J: TRBJ2-3; size: once; D: .; V: TRBV7-2; DNA: TGTGCCAGCAGCTCTAGTGGTGGGGGGAGCACAGATACGCAGTATTTT; CDR3: CASSSSGGGSTDTQYF
J: TRBJ2-2; size: .; D: TRBD1; V: TRBV5-1; DNA: TGCGCCAGCAGCTGGGAGACAGGGACCACCGGGGAGCTGTTTTTT; CDR3: CASSWETGTTGELFF
J: TRBJ1-1; size: .; D: .; V: TRBV19; DNA: TGTGCCAGTAGTATGGGGGCGGTGGGCACTGAAGCTTTCTTT; CDR3: CASSMGAVGTEAFF
J: TRBJ2-5; size: .; D: .; V: TRBV9; DNA: TGTGCCAGCAGCGTACTTGCGCACCAAGAGACCCAGTACTTC; CDR3: CASSVLAHQETQYF
J: TRBJ1-6; size: .; D: TRBD1; V: TRBV11-2; DNA: TGTGCCAGCAGCTTCCGGACAGGGGGCATATTGAATTCACCCCTCCACTTT; CDR3: CASSFRTGGILNSPLHF
J: TRBJ2-7; size: .; D: .; V: TRBV4-3; DNA: TGCGCCAGCAGCCAAGCCAACAGGGACCGCTACGAGCAGTACTTC; CDR3: CASSQANRDRYEQYF
J: TRBJ2-3; size: .; D: .; V: TRBV30; DNA: TGTGCCTGGAGTGTAGAGGGGGGCACAGATACGCAGTATTTT; CDR3: CAWSVEGGTDTQYF
J: TRBJ2-5; size: .; D: TRBD2; V: TRBV10-3; DNA: TGTGCCATCAGTGAAATGGTGGGCGGGGGGCGCCAAGAGACCCAGTACTTC; CDR3: CAISEMVGGGRQETQYF
J: TRBJ1-1; size: .; D: TRBD1; V: TRBV14; DNA: TGTGCCAGCAGCCAATGGGGGACAGTTGAAGCTTTCTTT; CDR3: CASSQWGTVEAFF
J: TRBJ1-5; size: once; D: .; V: TRBV7-8; DNA: TGTGCCAGCAGCTTACCGGGGAGAGTGGTTCAGCCCCAGCATTTT; CDR3: CASSLPGRVVQPQHF
J: TRBJ1-5; size: once; D: .; V: TRBV27; DNA: TGTGCCAGCAGTTTATCTTATGGCAATCAGCCCCAGCATTTT; CDR3: CASSLSYGNQPQHF
J: TRBJ2-7; size: few; D: TRBD1; V: TRBV29-1; DNA: TGCAGCGTTGAATTCCCAATAGGGACAGGAAAGCCAATCTACGAGCAGTACTTC; CDR3: CSVEFPIGTGKPIYEQYF
J: TRBJ2-7; size: .; D: .; V: TRBV6-6; DNA: TGTGCCAGCAGTTACTCTCTATACGAGCAGTACTTC; CDR3: CASSYSLYEQYF
J: TRBJ2-3; size: .; D: .; V: TRBV6-4; DNA: TGTGCCAGCAGTGCTACGGTTGCTAGCACAGATACGCAGTATTTT; CDR3: CASSATVASTDTQYF
J: TRBJ2-5; size: once; D: .; V: TRBV9; DNA: TGTGCCAGCAGCATAAGTGGCAGCCAAGAGACCCAGTACTTC; CDR3: CASSISGSQETQYF
J: TRBJ2-7; size: few; D: TRBD1; V: TRBV2; DNA: TGTGCCAGCAGTGACAGGGGGAAATCCTACGAGCAGTACTTC; CDR3: CASSDRGKSYEQYF
J: TRBJ1-2; size: .; D: .; V: TRBV2; DNA: TGTGCCAGCAGCGGGACTAACTATGGCTACACCTTC; CDR3: CASSGTNYGYTF
J: TRBJ1-3; size: .; D: TRBD1; V: TRBV30; DNA: TGTGCCTGGAGTGGCGACAGGGCTGGAAACACCATATATTTT; CDR3: CAWSGDRAGNTIYF
J: TRBJ1-2; size: .; D: .; V: TRBV27; DNA: TGTGCCAGCAGATCACAGGGAGAATATGGCTACACCTTC; CDR3: CASRSQGEYGYTF
J: TRBJ2-5; size: .; D: .; V: TRBV5-5; DNA: TGTGCCAGCAGCTTGTCGGGGGGCTCGGGAGAGACCCAGTACTTC; CDR3: CASSLSGGSGETQYF
J: TRBJ2-3; size: .; D: .; V: TRBV4-2; DNA: TGTGCCAGCAGCCAAGAGGTTGGACTGACACGCACAGATACGCAGTATTTT; CDR3: CASSQEVGLTRTDTQYF
J: TRBJ1-2; size: .; D: .; V: TRBV5-6; DNA: TGTGCCAGCAGCCCGCTAACAGGAACAGGCTATGGCTACACCTTC; CDR3: CASSPLTGTGYGYTF
J: TRBJ2-2; size: .; D: .; V: TRBV27; DNA: TGTGCCAGCAGTTTATCGGGGACTCCCGGGGAGCTGTTTTTT; CDR3: CASSLSGTPGELFF